This T cell receptor (beta chain) is drawn from a study of cytomegalovirus exposure and HLA in healthy donors. The primer mix had 60 Vbeta and 13 Jbeta primers. TCRdb keeps only in-frame clones here, not all; method: immunoSEQ multiplex PCR. The sample yields 300,000 or so clones, about four fifths seen once. General study results and limits: What a later analysis showed was that several of the most significant clusters appeared linked to common viral pathogens.

The germline gives CDR1 SGHAT, CDR2 FQDESV (reference sequence). This CDR3 region has 15 residues. Trimming took 1 base from V and 3 from J; bases not matched to a gene: 6. A remark on this clone: No antigen is known for it.

This cohort consisted of healthy bone marrow donors. Although they were nominally healthy when sampled, donors likely had unrecorded immune exposures. The chain has TRBV11-1 and TRBJ2-7; 7 bases agree with TRBD2. The material sequenced was PBMCs. The clonotype originates from a woman between 40 and 50 years old in good health and CMV-seropositive. CDR3 amino acids: CASSLVGGSRYEQYF. CDR3 bases: TGTGCCAGCAGCTTAGTTGGCGGGAGTCGCTACGAGCAGTACTTC.